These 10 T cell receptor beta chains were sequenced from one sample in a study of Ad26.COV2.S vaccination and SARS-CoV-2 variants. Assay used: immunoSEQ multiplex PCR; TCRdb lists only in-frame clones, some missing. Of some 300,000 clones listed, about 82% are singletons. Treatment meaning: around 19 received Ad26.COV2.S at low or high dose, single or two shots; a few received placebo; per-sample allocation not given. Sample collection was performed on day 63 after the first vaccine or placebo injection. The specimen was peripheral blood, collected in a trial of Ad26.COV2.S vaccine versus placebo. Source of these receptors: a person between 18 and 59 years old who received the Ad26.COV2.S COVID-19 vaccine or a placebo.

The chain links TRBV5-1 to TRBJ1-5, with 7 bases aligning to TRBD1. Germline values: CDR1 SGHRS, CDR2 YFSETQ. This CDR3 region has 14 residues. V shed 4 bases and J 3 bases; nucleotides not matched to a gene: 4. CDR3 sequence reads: CASSTGTVNQPQHF. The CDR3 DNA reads TGCGCCAGCAGCACCGGGACAGTCAATCAGCCCCAGCATTTT.

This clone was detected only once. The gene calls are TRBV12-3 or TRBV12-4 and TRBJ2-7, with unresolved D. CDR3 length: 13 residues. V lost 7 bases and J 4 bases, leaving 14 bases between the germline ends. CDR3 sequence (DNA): TGTGCCAGCACCACAGCTCTGGGTTACGAGCAGTACTTC. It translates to CASTTALGYEQYF.

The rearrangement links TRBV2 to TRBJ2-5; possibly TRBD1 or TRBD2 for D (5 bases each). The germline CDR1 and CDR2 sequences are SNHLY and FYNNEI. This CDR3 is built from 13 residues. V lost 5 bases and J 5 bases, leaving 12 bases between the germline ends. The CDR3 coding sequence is TGTGCCAGCAGTAGGGACCAACAGGAGACCCAGTACTTC. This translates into CASSRDQQETQYF.

The CDR3 bases are TGTGCCAGCAGTTACTCCGAAAACAATGAGCAGTTCTTC. Translating gives CASSYSENNEQFF. V is TRBV6-5 and J is TRBJ2-1; D gene uncertain. The ends were cut back, 0 bases at V and 5 bases at J, with 5 bases in the middle. The CDR3 is 13 amino acids. Per germline, CDR1 MNHEY and CDR2 SVGAGI.

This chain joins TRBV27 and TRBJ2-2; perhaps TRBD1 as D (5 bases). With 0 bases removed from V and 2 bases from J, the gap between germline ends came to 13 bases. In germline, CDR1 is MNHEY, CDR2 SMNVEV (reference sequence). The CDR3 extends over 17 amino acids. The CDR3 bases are TGTGCCAGCAGTTTATCGCCAGGGCTTCTCAACACCGGGGAGCTGTTTTTT. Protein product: CASSLSPGLLNTGELFF.

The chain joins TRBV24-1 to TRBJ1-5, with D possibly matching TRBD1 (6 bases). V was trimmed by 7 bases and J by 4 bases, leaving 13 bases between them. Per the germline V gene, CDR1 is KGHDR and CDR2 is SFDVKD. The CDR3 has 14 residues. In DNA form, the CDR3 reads TGTGCCACCAGCCCCGGACAGCGTAATCAGCCCCAGCATTTT. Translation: CATSPGQRNQPQHF.

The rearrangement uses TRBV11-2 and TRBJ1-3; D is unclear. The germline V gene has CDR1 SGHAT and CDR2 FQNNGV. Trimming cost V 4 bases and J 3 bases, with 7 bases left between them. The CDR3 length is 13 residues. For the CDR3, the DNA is TGTGCCAGCAGCTCCGGAGGTGGAAACACCATATATTTT. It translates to CASSSGGGNTIYF. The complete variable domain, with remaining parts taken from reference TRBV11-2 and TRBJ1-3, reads EAGVAQSPRYKIIEKRQSVAFWCNPISGHATLYWYQQILGQGPKLLIQFQNNGVVDDSQLPKDRFSAERLKGVDSTLKIQPAKLEDSAVYLCASSSGGGNTIYFGEGSWLTVV.

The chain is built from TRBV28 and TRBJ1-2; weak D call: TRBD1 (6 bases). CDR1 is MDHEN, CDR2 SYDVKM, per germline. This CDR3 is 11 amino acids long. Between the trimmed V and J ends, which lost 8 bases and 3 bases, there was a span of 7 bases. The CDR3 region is CASGTHYGYTF. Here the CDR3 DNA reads TGTGCCAGCGGGACACACTATGGCTACACCTTC.

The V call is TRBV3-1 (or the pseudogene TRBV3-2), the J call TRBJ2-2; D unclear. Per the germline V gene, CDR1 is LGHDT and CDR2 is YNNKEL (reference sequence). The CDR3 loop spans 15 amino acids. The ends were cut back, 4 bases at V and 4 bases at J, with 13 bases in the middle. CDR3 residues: CASSPRSPGTGELFF. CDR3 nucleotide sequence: TGTGCCAGCAGCCCCCGTAGCCCCGGCACCGGGGAGCTGTTTTTT.

The CDR3 loop reads CAWSGDFGQLNTEAFF. CDR3 nucleotides: TGTGCCTGGAGCGGAGATTTCGGACAGTTGAACACTGAAGCTTTCTTT. The gene calls are TRBV30 and TRBJ1-1; D is perhaps TRBD1 (6 bases). Germline assignment: CDR1 GTSNPN and CDR2 SVGIG (reference sequence). Trimming took 3 bases from V and 0 from J, leaving 17 bases between them. The CDR3 has 16 amino acids. Combining the CDR3 with reference TRBV30 and TRBJ1-1 gives the whole variable domain SQTIHQWPATLVQPVGSPLSLECTVEGTSNPNLYWYRQAAGRGLQLLFYSVGIGQISSEVPQNLSASRPQDRQFILSSKKLLLSDSGFYLCAWSGDFGQLNTEAFFGQGTRLTVV.